These 8 T cell receptor beta chains were all obtained from the same sample, sequenced in a study of T cells in Graves' hyperthyroidism and ophthalmopathy. Amplified TCR beta CDR3 regions derived from RNA transcripts. The study used the HTBI primer set for a first-round RT-PCR of the TCR CDR3. Via MiXCR, TCRdb re-called the multiplex PCR reads, giving one row per CDR3 protein. Seen here are about 52,000 distinct CDR3 sequences, about half observed once, and the top ten hold roughly 9.1%. Sequencing was carried out using blood. These receptors were collected from a woman between 50 and 59 years old with Graves' ophthalmopathy.

Regarding this clonotype: Being one base from a much bigger clone, this may be a read error. The genes are TRBV12-3 or TRBV12-4 and TRBJ1-4, with 7 bases fitting TRBD1. The CDR3 spans 13 residues. Here the CDR3 reads CAAGDRTNEKLSF. The CDR3 region has the DNA TGTGCCGCCGGGGACAGAACTAATGAAAAACTGTCTTTT.

This clonotype was detected ten times or more. This chain uses TRBV5-1 with TRBJ1-1; 8 bases are a match to TRBD1. The CDR3 consists of 15 residues. Trimming took 0 bases from V and 6 from J; bases not matched to a gene: 7. CDR1 is SGHRS and CDR2 is YFSETQ in the germline V gene. In DNA form, the CDR3 reads TGCGCCAGCAGCTTGGGGACAGGGATGGGTTCTGAAGCTTTCTTT. Translation: CASSLGTGMGSEAFF.

This clonotype was recorded once. One end of the junction fails to match germline, which may point to a read error. The J gene is TRBJ1-1, the V gene TRBV5-1, with D unresolved. The CDR3 totals 15 residues. Germline V CDR1 and CDR2: SGHRS, YFSETQ. The DNA for the CDR3 is TGCGCCAGCAGCCCGGAGGTCGAGCGGAACACGGAAGCTTCCTTT. This gives the protein CASSPEVERNTEASF.

Concerning this clonotype itself: One end of the junction fails to match germline, which may point to a read error. The chain combines TRBV20-1 with TRBJ2-1, with D uncertain. Germline CDR1 is DFQATT and CDR2 is SNEGSKA (reference sequence). This CDR3 is built from 14 residues. Here the CDR3 DNA reads TGCGGTGCTAACCCGACCAGGAGATACAATGAGCAGTTCTTC. Encoded protein: CGANPTRRYNEQFF.

This clonotype was seen more than once but under ten times. V gene TRBV18 combines with J gene TRBJ2-7, with D possibly matching TRBD1 (6 bases). The CDR3 is made up of 12 amino acids. V lost 4 bases and J lost 2, with 6 bases in between. CDR1 and CDR2 (germline): KGHSH, LQKENI. The CDR3 bases are TGTGCCAGCTCACGGGACACCTACGAGCAGTACTTC. It encodes CASSRDTYEQYF.

The CDR3 nucleotides read TGCAGCGCCAAAACGGGACAGCCGTGGGAGCAGTACTTC. Translated, it gives CSAKTGQPWEQYF. The gene calls are TRBV29-1 and TRBJ2-7, with 7 positions matching TRBD1. The trim removed 7 bases at V and 7 bases at J, leaving 13 bases unmatched. This CDR3 region has 13 residues. Germline CDR1 is SQVTM and CDR2 is ANQGSEA.

The J gene is TRBJ2-7, the V gene TRBV20-1; 10 bases are shared with TRBD1. CDR3 length: 14 residues. Germline assignment: CDR1 DFQATT and CDR2 SNEGSKA (reference sequence). V was pared by 3 bases and J by 0 bases, with 2 bases of the junction left unmatched. This CDR3 reads CSASGDRGSYEQYF. The CDR3 nucleotides read TGCAGTGCTAGTGGGGACAGGGGCTCCTACGAGCAGTACTTC.

Points on this clonotype: Likely a read error: the CDR3 ends without its conserved phenylalanine or tryptophan. The DNA is left out, because the CDR3 cannot be placed on it with certainty; the CDR3 is given as TCRdb lists it. The chain uses TRBV19 and TRBJ2-3; the table's D call, TRBD1, has no DNA check behind it. The CDR3 extends over 15 residues, inclusive of both ends. Germline CDR1 is LNHDA and CDR2 is SQIVND (reference sequence). CDR3 sequence reads: CASSHRDRGTDTQYL.